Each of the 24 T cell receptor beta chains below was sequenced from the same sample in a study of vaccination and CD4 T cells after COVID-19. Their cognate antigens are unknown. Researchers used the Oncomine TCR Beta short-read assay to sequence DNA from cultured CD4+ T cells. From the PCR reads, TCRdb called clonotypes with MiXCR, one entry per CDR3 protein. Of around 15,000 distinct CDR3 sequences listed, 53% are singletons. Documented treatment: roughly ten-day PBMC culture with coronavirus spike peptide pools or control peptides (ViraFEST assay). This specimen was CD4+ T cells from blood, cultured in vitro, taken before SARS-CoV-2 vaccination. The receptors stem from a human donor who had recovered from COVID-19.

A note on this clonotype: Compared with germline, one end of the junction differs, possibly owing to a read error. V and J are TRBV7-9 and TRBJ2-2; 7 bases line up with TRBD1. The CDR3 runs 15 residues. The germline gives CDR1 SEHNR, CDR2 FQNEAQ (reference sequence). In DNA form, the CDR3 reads TGTGCCAGCACCCTGGGGACAGCCGTCACCAGGGAGCTGTTTTTT. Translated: CASTLGTAVTRELFF.

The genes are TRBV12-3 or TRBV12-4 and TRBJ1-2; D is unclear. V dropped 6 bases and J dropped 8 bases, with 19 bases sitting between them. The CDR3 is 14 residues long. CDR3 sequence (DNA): TGTGCCAGCAGCTTATTACTCCCGTTTAACGGCTACACCTTC. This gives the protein CASSLLLPFNGYTF.

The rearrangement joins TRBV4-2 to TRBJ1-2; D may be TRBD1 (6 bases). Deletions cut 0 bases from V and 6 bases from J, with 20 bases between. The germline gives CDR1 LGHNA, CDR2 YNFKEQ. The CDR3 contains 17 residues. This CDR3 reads CASSQDWVRQEHHGYTF. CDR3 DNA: TGTGCCAGCAGCCAAGATTGGGTGAGACAGGAACACCATGGCTACACCTTC.

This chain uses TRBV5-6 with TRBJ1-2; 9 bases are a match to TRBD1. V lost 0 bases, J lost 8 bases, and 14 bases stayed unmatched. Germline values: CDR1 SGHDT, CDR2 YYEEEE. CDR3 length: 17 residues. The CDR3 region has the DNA TGTGCCAGCAGCTTGGAGGGACAGGGTCGGCGGCGGTCGGGCTACACCTTC. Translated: CASSLEGQGRRRSGYTF.

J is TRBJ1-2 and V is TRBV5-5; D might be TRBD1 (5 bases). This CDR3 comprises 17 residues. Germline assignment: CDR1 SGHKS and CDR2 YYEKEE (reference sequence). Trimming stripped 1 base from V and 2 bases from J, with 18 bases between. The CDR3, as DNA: TGTGCCAGCAGCTTGACCGGGACCTACCCCAGGAACTATGGCTACACCTTC. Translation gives CASSLTGTYPRNYGYTF.

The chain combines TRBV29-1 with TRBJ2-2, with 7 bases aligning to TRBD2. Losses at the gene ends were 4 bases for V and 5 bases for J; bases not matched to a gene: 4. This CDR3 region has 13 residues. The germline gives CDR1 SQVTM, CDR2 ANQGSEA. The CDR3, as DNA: TGCAGCGTTGCCGAGGGAGGGACCGGGGAGCTGTTTTTT. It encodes CSVAEGGTGELFF.

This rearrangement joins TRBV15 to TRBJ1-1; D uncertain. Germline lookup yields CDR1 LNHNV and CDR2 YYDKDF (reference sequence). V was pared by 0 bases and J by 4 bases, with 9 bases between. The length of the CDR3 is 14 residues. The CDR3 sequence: CATSRDKTSTEAFF. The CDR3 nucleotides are TGTGCCACCAGCAGAGACAAGACTAGCACTGAAGCTTTCTTT.

For the CDR3, the DNA is TGTGCCAGCAGCCCCTGGACAGGGAAAACCTCTGGGGCCAACGTCCTGACTTTC. Translation gives CASSPWTGKTSGANVLTF. J is TRBJ2-6 and V is TRBV7-3; TRBD1 matches at 8 bases. CDR3 length equals 18 residues. V was clipped by 5 bases and J by 0 bases; unmatched bases: 9. Germline V gene lookup returns CDR1 SGHTA and CDR2 FQGTGA. Filled out from reference TRBV7-3 and TRBJ2-6, the complete variable domain reads GAGVSQTPSNKVTEKGKYVELRCDPISGHTALYWYRQSLGQGPEFLIYFQGTGAADDSGLPNDRFFAVRPEGSVSTLKIQRTERGDSAVYLCASSPWTGKTSGANVLTFGAGSRLTVL.

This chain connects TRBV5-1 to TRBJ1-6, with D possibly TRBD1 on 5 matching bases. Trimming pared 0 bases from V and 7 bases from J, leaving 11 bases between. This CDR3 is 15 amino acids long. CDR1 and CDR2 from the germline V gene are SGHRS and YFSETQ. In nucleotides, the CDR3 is TGCGCCAGCAGCTTGGACAGGATGAGAAATTCACCCCTCCACTTT. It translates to CASSLDRMRNSPLHF.

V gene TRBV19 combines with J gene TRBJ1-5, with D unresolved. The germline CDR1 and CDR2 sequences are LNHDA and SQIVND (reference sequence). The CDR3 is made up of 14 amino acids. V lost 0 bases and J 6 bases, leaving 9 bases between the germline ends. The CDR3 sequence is CASSIDRDGQPQHF. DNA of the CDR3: TGTGCCAGTAGTATAGACCGCGACGGTCAGCCCCAGCATTTT.

In DNA form, the CDR3 reads TGTGCCAGCAGTTTATCGGGATTAGGCCAGCCCCAGCATTTT. This gives the protein CASSLSGLGQPQHF. This rearrangement joins TRBV27 to TRBJ1-5; D remains unclear. V lost 0 bases to trimming and J lost 7 bases, with 10 bases between them. Per germline, CDR1 MNHEY and CDR2 SMNVEV (reference sequence). The CDR3 length is 14 residues.

CDR3 residues: CASRHTGRTEAFF. CDR3 bases: TGTGCCAGCAGGCACACAGGGCGCACTGAAGCTTTCTTT. The chain has TRBV27 and TRBJ1-1; tentative D call: TRBD1 (6 bases). Germline V gene data show CDR1 as MNHEY and CDR2 as SMNVEV (reference sequence). Trimming took 6 bases from V and 4 from J, leaving 12 bases between them. The CDR3 spans 13 residues.

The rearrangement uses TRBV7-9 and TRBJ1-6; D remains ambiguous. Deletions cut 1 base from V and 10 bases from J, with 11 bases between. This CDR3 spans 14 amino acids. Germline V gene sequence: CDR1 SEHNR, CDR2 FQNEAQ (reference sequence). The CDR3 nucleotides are TGTGCCAGCAGCTTAGTAAGGACTGGGTCACCCCTCCACTTT. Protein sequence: CASSLVRTGSPLHF.

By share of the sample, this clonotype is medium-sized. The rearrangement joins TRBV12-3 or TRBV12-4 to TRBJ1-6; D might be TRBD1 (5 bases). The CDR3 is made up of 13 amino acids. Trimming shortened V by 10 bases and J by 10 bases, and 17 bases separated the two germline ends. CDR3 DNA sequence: TGTGCCACCCAGGCAACTGAGGGGTCACCCCTCCACTTT. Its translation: CATQATEGSPLHF.

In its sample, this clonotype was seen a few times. The CDR3 nucleotides are TGTGCCAGCAGTCCTTGGTCCACCGGGGAGCTGTTTTTT. Translating it yields CASSPWSTGELFF. V is TRBV27 and J is TRBJ2-2; D ambiguous. The germline V and J ends were trimmed by 5 bases and 4 bases, with 8 bases remaining between them. Germline-derived CDR1 and CDR2 are MNHEY and SMNVEV (reference sequence). The CDR3 sequence is 13 residues long.

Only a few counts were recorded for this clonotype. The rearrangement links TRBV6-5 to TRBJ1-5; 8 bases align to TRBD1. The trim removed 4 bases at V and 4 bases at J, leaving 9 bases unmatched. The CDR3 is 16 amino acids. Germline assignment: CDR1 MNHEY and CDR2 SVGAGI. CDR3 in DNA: TGTGCCAGCAGTTCTTACCAGGGGGCGCAGAATCAGCCCCAGCATTTT. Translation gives CASSSYQGAQNQPQHF.

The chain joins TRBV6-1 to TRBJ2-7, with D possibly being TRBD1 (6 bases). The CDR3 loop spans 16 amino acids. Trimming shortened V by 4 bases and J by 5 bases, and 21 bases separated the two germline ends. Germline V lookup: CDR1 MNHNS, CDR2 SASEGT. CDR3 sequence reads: CASSVRPVGQFDEQYF. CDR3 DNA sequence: TGTGCCAGCAGTGTAAGACCCGTAGGACAGTTCGACGAGCAGTACTTC.

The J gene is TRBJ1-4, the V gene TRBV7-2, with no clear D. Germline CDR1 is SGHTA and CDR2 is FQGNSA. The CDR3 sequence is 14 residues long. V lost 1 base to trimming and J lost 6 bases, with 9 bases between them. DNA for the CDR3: TGTGCCAGCAGCTTAGTACAAAGGGATGAAAAACTGTTTTTT. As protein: CASSLVQRDEKLFF. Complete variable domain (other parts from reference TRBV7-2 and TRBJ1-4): GAGVSQSPSNKVTEKGKDVELRCDPISGHTALYWYRQSLGQGLEFLIYFQGNSAPDKSGLPSDRFSAERTGGSVSTLTIQRTQQEDSAVYLCASSLVQRDEKLFFGSGTQLSVL.

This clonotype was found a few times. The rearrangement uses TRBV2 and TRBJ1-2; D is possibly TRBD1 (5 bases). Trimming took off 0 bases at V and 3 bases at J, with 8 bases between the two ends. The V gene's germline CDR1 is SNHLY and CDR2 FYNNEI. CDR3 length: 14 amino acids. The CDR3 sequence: CASSEAGTYYGYTF. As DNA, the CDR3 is TGTGCCAGCAGTGAAGCAGGGACCTACTATGGCTACACCTTC.

CDR3 in DNA: TGTGCCAGCAGCGCCGTACTAGATGGGGGTGGGGATACGCAGTATTTT. This codes for CASSAVLDGGGDTQYF. The rearrangement uses TRBV9 and TRBJ2-3; D assignment may be TRBD1 or TRBD2 (5 bases each). Germline V gives CDR1 SGDLS, CDR2 YYNGEE. CDR3 size: 16 residues. Trimming shortened V by 3 bases and J by 6 bases, and 20 bases separated the two germline ends.

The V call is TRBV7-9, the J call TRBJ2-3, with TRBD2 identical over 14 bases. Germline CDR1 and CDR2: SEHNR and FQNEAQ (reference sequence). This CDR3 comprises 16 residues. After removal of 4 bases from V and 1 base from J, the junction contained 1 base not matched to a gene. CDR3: CASSSGLAGGTDTQYF. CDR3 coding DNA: TGTGCCAGCAGCTCGGGACTAGCGGGGGGCACAGATACGCAGTATTTT.

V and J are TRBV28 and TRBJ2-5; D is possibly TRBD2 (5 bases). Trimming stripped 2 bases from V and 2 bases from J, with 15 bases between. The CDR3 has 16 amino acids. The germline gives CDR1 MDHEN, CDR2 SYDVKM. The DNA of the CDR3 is TGTGCCAGCAGTTTAATGGTCCCGGGGATACAAGAGACCCAGTACTTC. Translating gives CASSLMVPGIQETQYF. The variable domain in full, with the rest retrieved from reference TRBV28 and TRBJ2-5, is DVKVTQSSRYLVKRTGEKVFLECVQDMDHENMFWYRQDPGLGLRLIYFSYDVKMKEKGDIPEGYSVSREKKERFSLILESASTNQTSMYLCASSLMVPGIQETQYFGPGTRLLVL.

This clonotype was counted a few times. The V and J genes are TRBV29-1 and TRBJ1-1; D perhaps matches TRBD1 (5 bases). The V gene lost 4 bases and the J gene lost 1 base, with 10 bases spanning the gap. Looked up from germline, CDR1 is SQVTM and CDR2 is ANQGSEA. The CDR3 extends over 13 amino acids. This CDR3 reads CSVGRDQNTEAFF. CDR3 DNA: TGCAGCGTTGGAAGGGACCAGAACACTGAAGCTTTCTTT.

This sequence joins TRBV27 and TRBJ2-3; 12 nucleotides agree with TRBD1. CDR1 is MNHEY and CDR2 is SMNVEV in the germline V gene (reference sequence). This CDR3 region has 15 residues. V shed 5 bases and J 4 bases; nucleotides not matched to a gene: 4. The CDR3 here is CASSPGDRGPDTQYF. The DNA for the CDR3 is TGTGCCAGCAGTCCTGGGGACAGGGGGCCAGATACGCAGTATTTT.